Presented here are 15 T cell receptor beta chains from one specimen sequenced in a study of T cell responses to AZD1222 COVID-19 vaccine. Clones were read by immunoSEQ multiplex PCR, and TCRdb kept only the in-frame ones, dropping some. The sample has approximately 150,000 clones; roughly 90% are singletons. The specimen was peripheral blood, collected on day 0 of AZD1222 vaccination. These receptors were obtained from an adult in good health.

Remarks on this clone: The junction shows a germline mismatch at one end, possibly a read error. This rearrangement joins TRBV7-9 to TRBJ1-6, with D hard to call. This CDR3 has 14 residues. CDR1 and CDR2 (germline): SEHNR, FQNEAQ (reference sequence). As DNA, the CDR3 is TGTGCCAGCAGCTTAGTCCCCGGAGGTTCACTCCTCCACTTT. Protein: CASSLVPGGSLLHF.

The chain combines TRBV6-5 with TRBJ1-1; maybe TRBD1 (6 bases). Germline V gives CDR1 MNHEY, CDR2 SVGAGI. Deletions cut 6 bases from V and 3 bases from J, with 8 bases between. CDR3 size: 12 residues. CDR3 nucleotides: TGTGCCAGCAGCAGGGGATACACTGAAGCTTTCTTT. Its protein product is CASSRGYTEAFF.

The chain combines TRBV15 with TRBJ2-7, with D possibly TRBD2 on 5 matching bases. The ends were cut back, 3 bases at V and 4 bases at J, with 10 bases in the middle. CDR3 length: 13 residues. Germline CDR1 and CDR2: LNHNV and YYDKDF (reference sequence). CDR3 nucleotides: TGTGCCACCAGCAGCCAACTAGGGTACGAGCAGTACTTC. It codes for CATSSQLGYEQYF.

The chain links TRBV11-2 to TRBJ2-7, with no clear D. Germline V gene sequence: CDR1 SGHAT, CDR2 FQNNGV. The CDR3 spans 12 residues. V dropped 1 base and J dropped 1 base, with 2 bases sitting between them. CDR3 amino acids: CASSLGSYEQYF. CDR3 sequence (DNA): TGTGCCAGCAGCTTAGGATCCTACGAGCAGTACTTC.

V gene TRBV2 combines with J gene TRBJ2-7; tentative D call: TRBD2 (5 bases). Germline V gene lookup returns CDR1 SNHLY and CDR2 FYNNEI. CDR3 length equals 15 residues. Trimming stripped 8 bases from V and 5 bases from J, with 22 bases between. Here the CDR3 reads CASYGSRVLLNEQYF. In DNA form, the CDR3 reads TGTGCCAGCTACGGGTCGAGGGTGTTGTTAAACGAGCAGTACTTC.

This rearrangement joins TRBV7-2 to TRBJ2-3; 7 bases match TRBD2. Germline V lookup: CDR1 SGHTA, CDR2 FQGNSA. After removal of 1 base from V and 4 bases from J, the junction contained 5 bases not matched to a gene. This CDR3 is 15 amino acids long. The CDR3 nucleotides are TGTGCCAGCAGCTTAGGGCGGGGAGGGGCAGATACGCAGTATTTT. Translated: CASSLGRGGADTQYF.

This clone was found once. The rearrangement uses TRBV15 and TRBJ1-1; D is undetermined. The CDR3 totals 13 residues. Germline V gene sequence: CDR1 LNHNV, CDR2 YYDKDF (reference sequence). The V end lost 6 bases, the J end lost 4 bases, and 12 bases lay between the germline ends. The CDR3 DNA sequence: TGTGCCACCAGTTGGGCGCGTGGCACTGAAGCTTTCTTT. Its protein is CATSWARGTEAFF.

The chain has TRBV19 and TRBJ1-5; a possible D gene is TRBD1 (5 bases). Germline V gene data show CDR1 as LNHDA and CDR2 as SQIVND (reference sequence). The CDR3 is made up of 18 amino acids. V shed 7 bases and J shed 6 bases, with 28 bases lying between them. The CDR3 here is CASTVEWAGTPWGQPQHF. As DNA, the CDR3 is TGTGCCAGTACTGTTGAATGGGCAGGGACCCCCTGGGGTCAGCCCCAGCATTTT.

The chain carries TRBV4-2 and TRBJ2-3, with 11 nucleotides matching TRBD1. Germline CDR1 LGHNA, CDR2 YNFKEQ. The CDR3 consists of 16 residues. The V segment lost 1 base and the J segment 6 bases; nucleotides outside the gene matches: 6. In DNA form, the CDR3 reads TGTGCCAGCAGCCAAGGGGGGACAGGGGGAGTGGATACGCAGTATTTT. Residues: CASSQGGTGGVDTQYF.

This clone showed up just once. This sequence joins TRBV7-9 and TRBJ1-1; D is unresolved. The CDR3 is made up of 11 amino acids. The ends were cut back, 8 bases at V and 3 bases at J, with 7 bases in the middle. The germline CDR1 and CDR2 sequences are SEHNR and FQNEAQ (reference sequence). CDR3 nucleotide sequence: TGTGCCAGCGGCAAGTACACTGAAGCTTTCTTT. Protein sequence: CASGKYTEAFF. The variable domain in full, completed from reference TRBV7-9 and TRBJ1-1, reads DTGVSQNPRHKITKRGQNVTFRCDPISEHNRLYWYRQTLGQGPEFLTYFQNEAQLEKSRLLSDRFSAERPKGSFSTLEIQRTEQGDSAMYLCASGKYTEAFFGQGTRLTVV.

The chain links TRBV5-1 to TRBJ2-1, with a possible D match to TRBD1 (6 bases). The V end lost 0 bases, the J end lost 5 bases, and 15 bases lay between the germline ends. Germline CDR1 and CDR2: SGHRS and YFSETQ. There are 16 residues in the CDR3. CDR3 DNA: TGCGCCAGCAGCTTGGCGACAGGACTTGACAACAATGAGCAGTTCTTC. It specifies CASSLATGLDNNEQFF.

CDR3 in DNA: TGTGCCAGCAGTTCGGACGAAGGGGGATATGGCTACACCTTC. Its protein is CASSSDEGGYGYTF. The V and J genes are TRBV2 and TRBJ1-2; a weak D match, TRBD1 (6 bases). The CDR3 totals 14 residues. V was clipped by 5 bases and J by 5 bases, with 15 bases between them. CDR1 SNHLY and CDR2 FYNNEI come from the germline V gene.

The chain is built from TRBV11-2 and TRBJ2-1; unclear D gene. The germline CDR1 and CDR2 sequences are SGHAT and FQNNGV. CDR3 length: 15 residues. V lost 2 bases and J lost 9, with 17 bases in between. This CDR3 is CASSLRSDLPPEQFF. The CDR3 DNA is TGTGCCAGCAGCTTACGGTCGGACCTGCCTCCTGAGCAGTTCTTC.

The CDR3 sequence is CASSLQGSGDPYNEQFF. The CDR3 DNA sequence: TGTGCCAGCAGTCTCCAGGGTAGCGGAGACCCCTACAATGAGCAGTTCTTC. The chain carries TRBV6-6 and TRBJ2-1, with a tentative D call TRBD2 (6 bases). The CDR3 is 17 amino acids. V gave up 5 bases and J gave up 2 bases, with 19 bases separating them. Germline assignment: CDR1 MNHNY and CDR2 SVGAGI (reference sequence).

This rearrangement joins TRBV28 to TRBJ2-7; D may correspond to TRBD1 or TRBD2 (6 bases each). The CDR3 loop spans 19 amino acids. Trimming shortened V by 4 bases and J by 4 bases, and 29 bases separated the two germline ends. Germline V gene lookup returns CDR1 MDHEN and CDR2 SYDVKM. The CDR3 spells CASSSLGGAGPSLWYEQYF. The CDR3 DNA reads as TGTGCCAGCAGTTCCCTCGGGGGCGCGGGGCCCTCCCTTTGGTACGAGCAGTACTTC. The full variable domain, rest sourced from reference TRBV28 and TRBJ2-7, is DVKVTQSSRYLVKRTGEKVFLECVQDMDHENMFWYRQDPGLGLRLIYFSYDVKMKEKGDIPEGYSVSREKKERFSLILESASTNQTSMYLCASSSLGGAGPSLWYEQYFGPGTRLTVT.